Following are 8 T cell receptor beta chains from one sample sequenced in a study of CDR3 diversity in severe acne. In TCRdb, the PCR reads were re-called with MiXCR into one record per CDR3 protein. The repertoire consists of some 85,000 distinct CDR3 sequences, with about half occurring once and the leading ten covering approximately 10%. The sample taken for sequencing was blood. Receptors originate from a male donor with severe acne vulgaris.

Concerning this clonotype itself: The germline gene is not matched at one end of the junction; a read error may be the cause. The CDR3 protein is CASSLSVQGDTVTQYF. The CDR3 coding sequence is TGTGCCAGCAGCTTATCAGTCCAAGGAGACACAGTTACGCAGTATTTT. The V gene is TRBV7-9, the J gene TRBJ2-3; no reliable D call. The CDR3 runs 16 residues. The V gene's germline CDR1 is SEHNR and CDR2 FQNEAQ (reference sequence).

With regard to this clonotype: A much larger clone is a single base away; this may be a read error. This chain uses TRBV6-4 with TRBJ2-2, with TRBD2 identical over 11 bases. CDR3 length: 16 residues. Germline CDR1 MRHNA, CDR2 SNTAGT. CDR3 sequence reads: CASSGLAGGNTGELLF. The DNA for the CDR3 is TGTGCCAGCAGTGGGCTAGCGGGAGGCAACACCGGGGAGCTGCTTTTT.

On this clonotype itself: Just one base apart from a much larger clone, this may be a read error. As the CDR3 is not closed by the conserved phenylalanine or tryptophan, this likely results from a read error. The chain joins TRBV7-9 to TRBJ2-1; D possibly corresponds to TRBD2 (6 bases). The V gene's germline CDR1 is SEHNR and CDR2 FQNEAQ (reference sequence). This CDR3 has 14 residues. This CDR3 is CASSMRGAYNEQFV. The CDR3 coding sequence is TGCGCCAGCAGTATGCGGGGAGCATACAATGAGCAGTTCGTC.

Concerning this clonotype: This may be a read error, as it is one base from a much larger clone. V and J are TRBV12-3 or TRBV12-4 and TRBJ2-1, with no clear D. This CDR3 contains 14 residues. V lost 6 bases to trimming and J lost 4 bases, with 13 bases between them. The CDR3 DNA is TGTGCCAGCAGACCTCCGGACCATTACAATGAGCAGTTCTTC. Amino acids: CASRPPDHYNEQFF.

A remark on this clonotype: No conserved phenylalanine or tryptophan is present at the end of the CDR3, so a read error is the likely explanation. The limits of the CDR3 on the DNA are not certain, so only TCRdb's listed CDR3 is given. CDR3 sequence reads: CASSKQGARGYTFGS. V usage is TRBV7-6 and J usage is TRBJ2-5; the table calls TRBD1, which could not be checked here. The CDR3 totals 15 residues, both ends included. From germline, CDR1 is SGHVS and CDR2 FNYEAQ.

The chain couples TRBV28 to TRBJ2-7; perhaps TRBD1 as D (5 bases). Trimming stripped 5 bases from V and 3 bases from J, with 11 bases between. CDR1 is MDHEN and CDR2 is SYDVKM in the germline V gene. CDR3 length: 13 amino acids. CDR3 protein: CASSPDSGYEQYV. CDR3 in DNA: TGTGCCAGCAGTCCTGACAGTGGCTACGAGCAGTACGTC.

The chain is built from TRBV7-2 and TRBJ2-5; D may correspond to TRBD1 or TRBD2 (6 bases each). Per the germline V gene, CDR1 is SGHTA and CDR2 is FQGNSA. V was cut by 3 bases and J by 4 bases, with 15 bases left in between. The CDR3 spans 15 residues. The CDR3 sequence: CASSFRGGRGETQYF. The CDR3 region has the DNA TGTGCCAGCAGCTTTCGAGGGGGGCGGGGAGAGACCCAGTACTTC.

At least ten counts were recorded for this clonotype. V is TRBV5-4 and J is TRBJ1-1, with 8 bases that match TRBD1. CDR3 length equals 12 residues. The trim removed 2 bases at V and 9 bases at J, leaving 3 bases unmatched. In germline, CDR1 is SGHNT, CDR2 YYREEE (reference sequence). The CDR3 DNA reads as TGTGCCAGCAGCTTAGGACAGGGCAAAGCTTTCTTT. This codes for CASSLGQGKAFF.